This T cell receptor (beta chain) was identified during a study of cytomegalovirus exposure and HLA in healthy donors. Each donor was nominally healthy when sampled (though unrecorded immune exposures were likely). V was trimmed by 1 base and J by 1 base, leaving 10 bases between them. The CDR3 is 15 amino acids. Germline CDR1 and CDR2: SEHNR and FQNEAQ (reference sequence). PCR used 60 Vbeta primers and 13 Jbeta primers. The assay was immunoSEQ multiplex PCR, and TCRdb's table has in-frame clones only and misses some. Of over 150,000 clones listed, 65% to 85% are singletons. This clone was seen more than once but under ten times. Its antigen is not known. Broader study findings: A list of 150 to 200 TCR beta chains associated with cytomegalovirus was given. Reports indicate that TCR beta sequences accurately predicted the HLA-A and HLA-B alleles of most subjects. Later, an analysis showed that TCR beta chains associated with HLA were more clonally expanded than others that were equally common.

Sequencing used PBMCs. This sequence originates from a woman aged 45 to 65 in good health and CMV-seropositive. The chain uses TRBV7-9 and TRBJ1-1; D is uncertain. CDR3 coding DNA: TGTGCCAGCAGCTTAGAACAGTATACGAACACTGAAGCTTTCTTT. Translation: CASSLEQYTNTEAFF. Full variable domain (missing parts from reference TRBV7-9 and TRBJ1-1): DTGVSQNPRHKITKRGQNVTFRCDPISEHNRLYWYRQTLGQGPEFLTYFQNEAQLEKSRLLSDRFSAERPKGSFSTLEIQRTEQGDSAMYLCASSLEQYTNTEAFFGQGTRLTVV.